This T cell receptor (beta chain) came from a study of blood T cell repertoires in COVID-19. Background on the study: Acute and convalescent COVID-19 samples came from the United States, Italy and Spain.

Methods used by the authors: Reference gene primer amplification in the assay estimated nucleated cell counts. The assay was immunoSEQ multiplex PCR, and TCRdb's table has in-frame clones only and misses some. V and J calls and clone size are those listed in that table; D and trimming were worked out from the DNA. Here the sample spans 110,000 to 150,000 clones, around 89% being singletons. The receptor comes from a man between 60 and 70 years old with active or convalescent COVID-19. What was sequenced was peripheral blood.

DNA for the CDR3: TGTGCCAGCACCCCTCCGGACAGTTTGAACACTGAAGCTTTCTTT. This sequence encodes CASTPPDSLNTEAFF. V usage is TRBV7-9 and J usage is TRBJ1-1; D possibly corresponds to TRBD1 (6 bases). Trimming shortened V by 7 bases and J by 0 bases, and 15 bases separated the two germline ends. The CDR3 has 15 residues. The germline CDR1 and CDR2 sequences are SEHNR and FQNEAQ (reference sequence).